The entry below gives a single TCR beta chain sequence along with its context. As originally analysed: Amplified reference gene primers provided the basis for estimating nucleated cell counts. TCRdb's copy holds only in-frame clones and misses some; the assay was immunoSEQ multiplex PCR. Clone size and the V and J calls come from that table; the DNA yielded D and trimming. The table includes some 110,000 clones, roughly 75% detected once. This sample is drawn from a study of blood T cell repertoires in COVID-19. In the study overall: The samples span acute and convalescent COVID-19 from the United States, Italy and Spain. Sources were T cells, B-cell-depleted T cells, or PBMCs; the material itself was cDNA or gDNA.

Sequencing was performed on peripheral blood. The origin of this receptor is a man aged 55-75 years with active or convalescent COVID-19.

This chain's CDR3 is CATTGGSGAYYEQYF. CDR3 nucleotide sequence: TGTGCCACCACCGGTGGCAGCGGGGCCTATTACGAGCAGTACTTC. V and J are TRBV28 and TRBJ2-7; 7 bases align to TRBD2. In germline, CDR1 is MDHEN, CDR2 SYDVKM. CDR3 size: 15 residues. The ends lost 10 bases at V and 4 bases at J; junction bases unmatched: 16.